The 30 T cell receptor beta chains reported below all come from one sample, sequenced in a study of blood T cell repertoires in COVID-19. The table came from immunoSEQ multiplex PCR; TCRdb's copy has only in-frame clones and leaves some out. The sample carries approximately 150,000 clones, about 83% recorded once. The material sequenced was peripheral blood. The receptors shown here come from a human donor in a cohort sampled during active COVID-19.

The chain employs TRBV19 and TRBJ2-7, with TRBD2 as a possible D gene (5 bases). This CDR3 spans 11 amino acids. Trimming pared 10 bases from V and 3 bases from J, leaving 10 bases between. The germline CDR1 and CDR2 sequences are LNHDA and SQIVND (reference sequence). The CDR3 loop reads CATGLGYEQYF. The DNA for the CDR3 is TGTGCCACCGGACTCGGCTACGAGCAGTACTTC.

This clone has just a few counts. The chain has TRBV19 and TRBJ1-5, with 7 nucleotides matching TRBD1. CDR3 length: 16 amino acids. V shed 3 bases and J 6 bases; nucleotides not matched to a gene: 11. CDR1 is LNHDA, CDR2 SQIVND, per germline (reference sequence). Here the CDR3 reads CASSILGGGGGQPQHF. In DNA form, the CDR3 reads TGTGCCAGTAGTATTCTTGGAGGGGGCGGAGGTCAGCCCCAGCATTTT.

This chain connects TRBV5-8 to TRBJ2-7, with 9 positions matching TRBD1. J gave up 1 base and V 0 bases, and 11 bases lay outside the gene matches. Germline CDR1 and CDR2: SGHTS and YDEGEE. The CDR3 is 18 amino acids. DNA of the CDR3: TGTGCCAGCAGCTTGGTTCGGACAGGGGTCCTGCGTTCCTACGAGCAGTACTTC. Translation gives CASSLVRTGVLRSYEQYF.

This clone was seen once. The chain links TRBV19 to TRBJ2-1; 8 nucleotides align to TRBD2. Germline lookup yields CDR1 LNHDA and CDR2 SQIVND (reference sequence). V shed 0 bases, J shed 3 bases, and the junction held 4 bases outside the gene matches. The CDR3 loop spans 16 amino acids. CDR3 coding DNA: TGTGCCAGTAGTATAGAGGCGGGAGGATACTACAATGAGCAGTTCTTC. This codes for CASSIEAGGYYNEQFF.

This chain connects TRBV4-1 to TRBJ2-5; D call uncertain. Germline V gives CDR1 MGHRA, CDR2 YSYEKL. CDR3 length: 15 amino acids. Deletions cut 2 bases from V and 4 bases from J, with 14 bases between. CDR3 protein: CASSQNLKRTETQYF. The CDR3 DNA follows: TGCGCCAGCAGCCAAAACTTGAAACGAACAGAGACCCAGTACTTC.

The V and J genes are TRBV7-2 and TRBJ2-7, with D perhaps TRBD1 (5 bases). The CDR3 loop spans 15 amino acids. Germline CDR1 reads SGHTA; CDR2 reads FQGNSA. V dropped 1 base and J dropped 3 bases, with 13 bases sitting between them. The CDR3 region is CASSLEGSTGYEQYF. CDR3 nucleotide sequence: TGTGCCAGCAGCTTAGAGGGGTCTACAGGCTACGAGCAGTACTTC.

The V gene is TRBV5-1, the J gene TRBJ1-2; D is undetermined. Germline CDR1 SGHRS, CDR2 YFSETQ. With 3 bases removed from V and 0 bases from J, the gap between germline ends came to 9 bases. CDR3 length equals 14 residues. CDR3 region: CASSSYTANYGYTF. CDR3 nucleotides: TGCGCCAGCAGCTCTTATACAGCTAACTATGGCTACACCTTC.

The chain couples TRBV10-3 to TRBJ1-4; tentative D call: TRBD1 (6 bases). Trimming left V 0 bases short and J 3 bases short, with 11 bases between. CDR3 size: 16 residues. From germline, CDR1 is ENHRY and CDR2 SYGVKD. CDR3 residues: CAISESRGGSNEKLFF. CDR3 bases: TGTGCCATCAGTGAGTCCAGGGGTGGTTCTAATGAAAAACTGTTTTTT.

The chain joins TRBV4-1 to TRBJ1-4; perhaps TRBD1 as D (6 bases). V was clipped by 2 bases and J by 3 bases, with 13 bases between them. Germline V gives CDR1 MGHRA, CDR2 YSYEKL. The CDR3 spans 16 residues. CDR3 coding DNA: TGCGCCAGCAGCCAACCGATGCGGGGGCCTAATGAAAAACTGTTTTTT. Translated: CASSQPMRGPNEKLFF.

V usage is TRBV28 and J usage is TRBJ2-7; a weak D match, TRBD2 (6 bases). The CDR3 has 12 amino acids. V gave up 4 bases and J gave up 7 bases, with 11 bases separating them. The germline gives CDR1 MDHEN, CDR2 SYDVKM. The CDR3 coding sequence is TGTGCCAGCAGTTATCGGGGGACTGAGCAGTACTTC. Residues: CASSYRGTEQYF.

The chain joins TRBV6-5 to TRBJ1-5, with TRBD1 matching 7 bases. CDR3 length: 14 amino acids. Per the germline V gene, CDR1 is MNHEY and CDR2 is SVGAGI. The trim removed 6 bases at V and 2 bases at J, leaving 4 bases unmatched. The CDR3 bases are TGTGCCAGCAGCTCTGGACAGGGCAATCAGCCCCAGCATTTT. As protein: CASSSGQGNQPQHF.

This chain joins TRBV7-6 and TRBJ2-7; 7 bases agree with TRBD1. Germline V lookup: CDR1 SGHVS, CDR2 FNYEAQ. This CDR3 has 17 amino acids. The ends lost 1 base at V and 0 bases at J; junction bases unmatched: 9. CDR3 region: CASSLGTGTESSYEQYF. CDR3 DNA: TGTGCCAGCAGCTTAGGTACCGGGACAGAGAGCTCCTACGAGCAGTACTTC.

The rearrangement links TRBV19 to TRBJ2-6; 8 bases are a match to TRBD1. The germline V gene encodes CDR1 LNHDA and CDR2 SQIVND (reference sequence). The CDR3 extends over 17 amino acids. The junction had 9 bases not matched to a gene; V was cut back by 6 bases and J by 2 bases. The CDR3 region has the DNA TGTGCCAGTAGGAGGGACAGGTCGTCGCCTGGGGCCAACGTCCTGACTTTC. This codes for CASRRDRSSPGANVLTF.

This chain links TRBV5-6 with TRBJ2-5; 10 nucleotides align to TRBD1. The V gene's germline CDR1 is SGHDT and CDR2 YYEEEE. CDR3 length: 15 residues. V lost 0 bases to trimming and J lost 5 bases; unmatched junction nucleotides: 4. Here the CDR3 reads CASSLVAGQGETQYF. CDR3 nucleotides: TGTGCCAGCAGCTTGGTCGCGGGACAGGGGGAGACCCAGTACTTC.

The chain combines TRBV27 with TRBJ1-5, with 9 bases lining up with TRBD1. The V and J ends lost 3 bases and 2 bases, in that order; junction bases with no gene match: 5. This CDR3 has 16 amino acids. Germline CDR1 and CDR2: MNHEY and SMNVEV (reference sequence). The CDR3 nucleotides are TGTGCCAGCAGTTTTCCGGGACAGGGTCGCAATCAGCCCCAGCATTTT. It codes for CASSFPGQGRNQPQHF.

The chain links TRBV30 to TRBJ1-6; the D is unclear. This CDR3 is 16 amino acids long. V lost 0 bases and J lost 0, with 9 bases in between. The germline V gene encodes CDR1 GTSNPN and CDR2 SVGIG (reference sequence). The CDR3 nucleotides read TGTGCCTGGAGTGTAAGCGGGAGCTCCTATAATTCACCCCTCCACTTT. Its protein product is CAWSVSGSSYNSPLHF.

This CDR3 reads CASSPRGTGVDYEQYF. CDR3 coding DNA: TGTGCCAGCTCACCACGCGGGACAGGGGTCGACTACGAGCAGTACTTC. The chain employs TRBV18 and TRBJ2-7; 10 bases are shared with TRBD1. Germline V gene data show CDR1 as KGHSH and CDR2 as LQKENI. Germline trimming cut 1 base from V and 3 bases from J; bases unmatched to any gene: 6. This CDR3 has 16 residues.

This clone was seen a few times. The CDR3 loop reads CASSFGGQSYGYTF. In nucleotides, the CDR3 is TGTGCCAGCAGTTTTGGGGGACAGAGCTATGGCTACACCTTC. The chain combines TRBV27 with TRBJ1-2, with 7 bases aligning to TRBD1. The V and J ends lost 3 bases and 4 bases, in that order; junction bases with no gene match: 5. CDR1 is MNHEY, CDR2 SMNVEV, per germline (reference sequence). The CDR3 is 14 residues long.

The rearrangement joins TRBV11-3 to TRBJ2-2; D perhaps matches TRBD2 (6 bases). With 5 bases removed from V and 2 bases from J, the gap between germline ends came to 12 bases. The germline gives CDR1 SGHNT, CDR2 YENEEA. The CDR3 runs to 15 residues. CDR3 sequence: CASSKRAVNTGELFF. CDR3 nucleotides: TGTGCCAGCAGCAAGCGGGCCGTTAACACCGGGGAGCTGTTTTTT.

The chain recombines TRBV19 with TRBJ2-7, with 10 nucleotides matching TRBD2. The CDR3 is 18 residues long. J was trimmed by 0 bases and V by 1 base; bases with no gene match: 9. From germline, CDR1 is LNHDA and CDR2 SQIVND (reference sequence). This CDR3 is CASSIGPLAGAFSYEQYF. The CDR3 nucleotides read TGTGCCAGTAGTATAGGCCCGCTAGCGGGGGCTTTCTCCTACGAGCAGTACTTC.

The V gene is TRBV28, the J gene TRBJ1-5, with a possible D match to TRBD1 (5 bases). CDR3 length: 15 amino acids. V was cut by 5 bases and J by 5 bases, with 16 bases left in between. Germline V gives CDR1 MDHEN, CDR2 SYDVKM. The DNA of the CDR3 is TGTGCCAGCAGTATTGGGGCCCCCCAAGATCAGCCCCAGCATTTT. The encoded protein is CASSIGAPQDQPQHF. Full variable domain (missing parts from reference TRBV28 and TRBJ1-5): DVKVTQSSRYLVKRTGEKVFLECVQDMDHENMFWYRQDPGLGLRLIYFSYDVKMKEKGDIPEGYSVSREKKERFSLILESASTNQTSMYLCASSIGAPQDQPQHFGDGTRLSIL.

The chain links TRBV7-2 to TRBJ1-4; unclear D gene. The CDR3 length is 14 residues. The V gene's germline CDR1 is SGHTA and CDR2 FQGNSA. Trimming left V 7 bases short and J 1 base short, with 10 bases between. CDR3 loop: CASNMGGTNEKLFF. CDR3 DNA: TGTGCCAGCAATATGGGAGGAACTAATGAAAAACTGTTTTTT.

The rearrangement links TRBV21-1 to TRBJ2-3; the D call TRBD1 from the table was never checked on the DNA. TRBV21-1 is a recognized pseudogene. This CDR3 spans 18 amino acids. CDR3 protein: CASRSDRGRVASTDTQYF. The CDR3 DNA reads as TGTGCCAGCAGATCAGACAGGGGGCGAGTTGCTAGCACAGATACGCAGTATTTT.

The chain is built from TRBV3-1 (or the pseudogene TRBV3-2) and TRBJ2-5, with 11 bases fitting TRBD2. V lost 0 bases, J lost 5 bases, and 11 bases stayed unmatched. Per the germline V gene, CDR1 is LGHDT and CDR2 is YNNKEL (reference sequence). This CDR3 contains 18 residues. This chain's CDR3 is CASSQDNELAGGYETQYF. The CDR3 DNA sequence: TGTGCCAGCAGCCAAGATAACGAGCTAGCGGGGGGTTATGAGACCCAGTACTTC.

Many counts were recorded for this clone. This chain uses TRBV7-9 with TRBJ2-7; TRBD2 matches 11 bases. The junction had 5 bases not matched to a gene; V was cut back by 8 bases and J by 2 bases. This CDR3 has 14 residues. The germline V gene encodes CDR1 SEHNR and CDR2 FQNEAQ (reference sequence). CDR3 DNA: TGTGCCAGCGGTAAGACTAGCGGGACCTACGAGCAGTACTTC. Protein: CASGKTSGTYEQYF.

The chain couples TRBV20-1 to TRBJ2-7; 8 bases agree with TRBD2. J lost 0 bases, V lost 3 bases, and 10 bases had no gene match. CDR3 size: 16 residues. Looked up from germline, CDR1 is DFQATT and CDR2 is SNEGSKA (reference sequence). DNA for the CDR3: TGCAGTGCTAGTGGTCTAGCGGGCCCCTACTCCTACGAGCAGTACTTC. Its translation is CSASGLAGPYSYEQYF.

Only a few counts were recorded for this clone. The chain carries TRBV19 and TRBJ2-2, with unresolved D. This CDR3 has 11 amino acids. CDR1 is LNHDA and CDR2 is SQIVND in the germline V gene (reference sequence). V lost 4 bases, J lost 5 bases, and 2 bases lay in between. This CDR3 reads CASSTTGELFF. CDR3 DNA sequence: TGTGCCAGTAGTACTACCGGGGAGCTGTTTTTT.

V is TRBV12-1 and J is TRBJ1-5; TRBD1, as called in the table, went unchecked against the DNA. TRBV12-1 is a known pseudogene. The CDR3 loop spans 22 amino acids. The DNA for the CDR3 is TGTGCCAGCAGCTTTGCATCTTACTTGGGGGCATCGGAGATCTATAGCAATCAGCCCCAGCATTTT. It codes for CASSFASYLGASEIYSNQPQHF.

This chain joins TRBV28 and TRBJ1-2, with D unresolved. V lost 5 bases and J 10 bases, leaving 23 bases between the germline ends. Germline V CDR1 and CDR2: MDHEN, SYDVKM. This CDR3 region has 15 residues. In nucleotides, the CDR3 is TGTGCCAGCAGTCCCTTGACCCCCGTCGGGATTTACTACACCTTC. It encodes CASSPLTPVGIYYTF.

V usage is TRBV29-1 and J usage is TRBJ2-1; 8 bases map to TRBD1. CDR1 is SQVTM and CDR2 is ANQGSEA in the germline V gene. There are 13 residues in the CDR3. V was pared by 5 bases and J by 10 bases, with 10 bases of the junction left unmatched. The CDR3: CSVNSNRGKEQFF. CDR3 DNA sequence: TGCAGCGTTAATTCGAACAGGGGGAAGGAGCAGTTCTTC.